Following are 27 T cell receptor beta chains from one sample sequenced in a study of CD8+ T cells in alopecia areata. CD4, CD8alpha, NKG2D, NKG2ACE and other markers were used to sort pooled cutaneous lymph node cells. It was cDNA, reverse transcribed from extracted RNA, that served as the sequencing template. Using immunoSEQ multiplex PCR, the repertoire was profiled, and TCRdb retains in-frame clones only, with some absent. The data show about 270,000 clones, with none appearing a single time. The sequencing input was CD4+ T cells sorted from a lymph node. The receptors stem from a C3H/HeJ mouse with alopecia areata. This line is of MHC haplotype H2-k.

As concerns this clone: Gene names and germline refer to mouse. The CDR3 end lies 4 residues beyond the end of the read and is filled in from the germline J gene. At the DNA level, this CDR3 is encoded by other sequences in the same sample as well. The chain recombines TRBV2 with TRBJ1-2, with no clear D. Trimming left V 0 bases short and J 0 bases short, with 5 bases between. Germline V gene data show CDR1 as LGHNA and CDR2 as YSYQKL. The CDR3 totals 14 residues. CDR3 protein: CASSQDRANSDYTF. The DNA read from the CDR3 is TGTGCCAGCAGCCAAGATAGGGCAAACTCC.

The table lists this clone with many counts. Mouse gene names and germline throughout. The CDR3 goes on 4 residues after the read ends, and that part is filled in from the germline J gene. The rearrangement links TRBV14 to TRBJ1-2; 9 bases match TRBD1. Trimming at V came to 4 bases and at J to 0 bases, leaving 1 base not matched to a gene. The CDR3 has 14 residues. Germline V lookup: CDR1 SGHDT, CDR2 FRDEAV. The CDR3 is CASSRTGANSDYTF. CDR3 bases read: TGTGCCAGCAGTCGGACAGGGGCAAACTCC.

A word on this clone: Germline and genes: mouse. The read stops 4 residues short of the end of the CDR3; the missing end is completed from the germline J gene. The chain uses TRBV13-2 and TRBJ2-1; D remains unclear. Trimming shortened V by 2 bases and J by 3 bases, and 6 bases separated the two germline ends. The CDR3 has 13 amino acids. CDR1 NNHNN and CDR2 SYGAGS come from the germline V gene (reference sequence). The sequenced part of the CDR3 DNA is TGTGCCAGCGGTGAACACACCTATGCT. Protein sequence: CASGEHTYA. The entire CDR3 protein is CASGEHTYAEQFF.

A remark on this clone: The gene names given are mouse names. Read data end 4 residues before the CDR3 end; the end is taken from the germline J gene. The rearrangement uses TRBV13-1 and TRBJ2-2, with 10 bases matching TRBD1. CDR1 NSHNY and CDR2 SYGAGN come from the germline V gene. The CDR3 is 15 amino acids. The CDR3 sequence is CASSEGTGADGQLYF. The DNA read from the CDR3 is TGTGCCAGCAGTGAGGGGACAGGGGCGGACGGG.

About this clone: Mouse gene names and germline throughout. CDR3 DNA, as far as it was read: TGTGCCAGCAGTGGGGCTGGGGGTTTCCAAGAC. Its translation: CASSGAGGFQD. The entire CDR3 reads CASSGAGGFQDTQYF. The rearrangement links TRBV13-3 to TRBJ2-5; 7 bases are a match to TRBD2. From the germline J gene comes the end of the CDR3, since the read stops 4 residues before it. CDR1 and CDR2 (germline): NNHDY, SYVADS. J gave up 2 bases and V 3 bases, and 6 bases lay outside the gene matches. The CDR3 spans 15 residues.

This clone was detected a few times. The genes are named according to mouse. Read coverage stops 4 residues before the CDR3 terminus; the germline J gene supplies the remainder. V is TRBV13-3 and J is TRBJ2-4, with TRBD2 as a possible D gene (6 bases). Germline assignment: CDR1 NNHDY and CDR2 SYVADS. V was pared by 4 bases and J by 0 bases, with 6 bases between. This CDR3 is built from 13 residues. The sequenced CDR3 bases are TGTGCCAGCAGTCTGGGGAGTCAAAAC. Translated: CASSLGSQN. The complete CDR3 sequence is CASSLGSQNTLYF. The complete variable domain, with remaining parts taken from reference TRBV13-3 and TRBJ2-4, reads EAAVTQSPRSKVAVTGGKVTLSCHQTNNHDYMYWYRQDTGHGLRLIHYSYVADSTEKGDIPDGYKASRPSQENFSLILELASLSQTAVYFCASSLGSQNTLYFGAGTRLSVL.

In the case of this clone: Here the gene names and germline are mouse. The read terminates 4 residues before the CDR3 end, so the remaining end is supplied by the germline J gene. The chain combines TRBV19 with TRBJ2-2, with 10 bases lining up with TRBD1. Germline-derived CDR1 and CDR2 are FNHDT and SITEND (reference sequence). The CDR3 is made up of 14 amino acids. The V and J ends lost 3 bases and 6 bases, in that order; junction bases with no gene match: 2. CDR3 DNA, as far as it was read: TGTGCCAGCAGTAGGGGACAGGGGTCCGGG. Translation gives CASSRGQGSG. In full, the CDR3 is CASSRGQGSGQLYF.

In this sample, this clone turned up a few times. Genes and germline are mouse. The CDR3 end lies 4 residues beyond the end of the read and is filled in from the germline J gene. Other DNA variants within this sample encode the same CDR3. The chain has TRBV5 and TRBJ2-1; TRBD2 agrees at 9 bases. In germline, CDR1 is LGHNA, CDR2 YNLKQL (reference sequence). V trimming: 4 bases; J trimming: 2 bases; junction bases outside the gene matches: 3. This CDR3 spans 15 amino acids. The sequenced CDR3 bases are TGTGCCAGCAGCCCACGACTGGGGGACTATGCT. It encodes CASSPRLGDYA. The whole CDR3 protein is CASSPRLGDYAEQFF.

Concerning this clone: Genes and germline are mouse. The sequence runs out 4 residues before the end of the CDR3; the remainder is reconstructed from the germline J gene. This chain uses TRBV5 with TRBJ2-7, with 8 nucleotides matching TRBD2. The CDR3 totals 13 residues. The germline V gene has CDR1 LGHNA and CDR2 YNLKQL (reference sequence). The CDR3 protein is CASSQEGGHEQYF. The DNA read from the CDR3 is TGTGCCAGCAGCCAAGAGGGGGGGCAT.

This clone was recorded a few times. Germline and genes here are mouse. Read data end 4 residues before the CDR3 end; the end is taken from the germline J gene. The V gene is TRBV13-1, the J gene TRBJ2-7, with D possibly TRBD2 on 6 matching bases. The germline V gene has CDR1 NSHNY and CDR2 SYGAGN. The CDR3 is 12 amino acids. The DNA read from the CDR3 is TGTGCCAGCACGCTGGGGCCGTAT. It translates to CASTLGPY. The whole CDR3 protein is CASTLGPYEQYF.

This clone was seen a few times. Mouse gene names apply. The CDR3 is cut off 4 residues early in the read; its end comes from the germline J gene. The V call is TRBV5, the J call TRBJ2-5, with 8 bases lining up with TRBD2. This CDR3 region has 14 residues. The V gene's germline CDR1 is LGHNA and CDR2 YNLKQL (reference sequence). The sequenced CDR3 bases are TGTGCCAGCAGCTCACTGGGGGACGGGGAC. Its protein is CASSSLGDGD. The entire CDR3 reads CASSSLGDGDTQYF.

This clone was seen only a few times. Gene names are mouse gene names. With the read ending 4 residues before the CDR3 end, the germline J gene is used to fill in that end. Additional DNA sequences in this sample encode the identical CDR3. V and J are TRBV5 and TRBJ2-5; unclear D gene. This CDR3 contains 14 residues. Germline CDR1 LGHNA, CDR2 YNLKQL (reference sequence). V lost 0 bases to trimming and J lost 3 bases, with 7 bases between them. CDR3 sequence reads: CASSQESGQDTQYF. The CDR3 bases that were read are TGTGCCAGCAGCCAAGAATCAGGACAAGAC.

On this clone itself: Mouse gene names apply. The read gets to within 4 residues of the CDR3 end, and the germline J gene fills in the rest. This chain links TRBV13-1 with TRBJ2-4; 9 nucleotides align to TRBD2. The CDR3 sequence is 14 residues long. Germline assignment: CDR1 NSHNY and CDR2 SYGAGN. The sequenced CDR3 bases are TGTGCCAGCAGTCCTGACTGGGGGTCAAAC. Protein sequence: CASSPDWGSN. The full CDR3 protein reads CASSPDWGSNTLYF.

This clone was counted between two and nine times. The genes and germline here are from mouse. Read data end 4 residues before the CDR3 end; the end is taken from the germline J gene. Different DNA sequences within this sample yield the same CDR3. This sequence joins TRBV19 and TRBJ2-1; 10 bases align to TRBD2. Germline trimming cut 3 bases from V and 1 base from J; bases unmatched to any gene: 1. Per germline, CDR1 FNHDT and CDR2 SITEND (reference sequence). This CDR3 region has 15 residues. The sequenced CDR3 bases are TGTGCCAGCAGTACGGACTGGGGGAACTATGCT. Translated: CASSTDWGNYA. The whole CDR3 sequence is CASSTDWGNYAEQFF.

Comments on this clone: The genes and germline here are from mouse. The sequence runs out 4 residues before the end of the CDR3; the remainder is reconstructed from the germline J gene. This sample also contains other DNA sequences that code for the same CDR3. The J gene is TRBJ2-3, the V gene TRBV13-3, with 10 bases identical to TRBD1. Unmatched junction bases numbered 2, after V lost 4 bases and J lost 0 bases. CDR1 is NNHDY and CDR2 is SYVADS in the germline V gene. The CDR3 runs to 15 residues. The CDR3 DNA, read in part, is TGTGCCAGCAGTCCGGGACAGGGGAGTGCAGAA. Its translation: CASSPGQGSAE. The full CDR3 protein reads CASSPGQGSAETLYF.

The sample holds a few counts of this clone. All gene names here are mouse names. The CDR3 is cut off 4 residues early in the read; its end comes from the germline J gene. The V and J genes are TRBV19 and TRBJ2-2, with D maybe TRBD1 (6 bases). The CDR3 sequence is 13 residues long. Between the trimmed V and J ends, which lost 4 bases and 4 bases, there was a span of 8 bases. Germline-derived CDR1 and CDR2 are FNHDT and SITEND (reference sequence). The CDR3 DNA, read in part, is TGTGCCAGCAGTTCACAGGGCACCGGG. This sequence encodes CASSSQGTG. The whole CDR3 protein reads CASSSQGTGQLYF.

In its sample, this clone was seen a few times. The gene names here belong to mouse. From the germline J gene comes the end of the CDR3, since the read stops 4 residues before it. At the DNA level, this CDR3 is encoded by other sequences in the same sample as well. The J gene is TRBJ1-2, the V gene TRBV31; maybe TRBD1 (5 bases). The germline V gene encodes CDR1 GKSSPN and CDR2 SITVG. Trimming shortened V by 0 bases and J by 1 base, and 6 bases separated the two germline ends. CDR3 length: 13 amino acids. CDR3 loop: CAWSLDKNSDYTF. CDR3 DNA (partial): TGTGCCTGGAGTCTGGACAAAAACTCC.

This clone has only a few counts. These gene names are mouse names. The read falls 4 residues short of the CDR3 end, and the missing part is taken from the germline J gene. The chain recombines TRBV13-3 with TRBJ2-5; D is undetermined. Trimming took 2 bases from V and 0 from J, leaving 7 bases between them. Germline values: CDR1 NNHDY, CDR2 SYVADS. CDR3 length equals 14 residues. The CDR3 region is CASSDSPNQDTQYF. The sequenced part of the CDR3 DNA is TGTGCCAGCAGTGACAGCCCTAACCAAGAC.

The sample holds a few counts of this clone. Gene names refer to mouse genes. The read terminates 4 residues before the CDR3 end, so the remaining end is supplied by the germline J gene. The chain is built from TRBV13-2 and TRBJ2-5, with D maybe TRBD1 (6 bases). V gave up 1 base and J gave up 3 bases, with 9 bases separating them. CDR3 size: 14 residues. The germline V gene has CDR1 NNHNN and CDR2 SYGAGS (reference sequence). The chain's CDR3 is CASGDSGQQDTQYF. The part of the CDR3 DNA that was read is TGTGCCAGCGGTGATTCGGGACAACAAGAC.

About this clone: Mouse names are used for the genes. CDR3 bases read: TGTGCTAGGCGACAAAATGCAAACACA. Translated, it gives CARRQNANT. The whole CDR3 protein reads CARRQNANTEVFF. The chain recombines TRBV29 with TRBJ1-1, with D unclear. The DNA ends 4 residues before the CDR3 does, and the rest of the CDR3 is filled in from the germline J gene. V was trimmed by 9 bases and J by 0 bases, leaving 11 bases between them. The CDR3 extends over 13 amino acids. From germline, CDR1 is MSHET and CDR2 SYDVDS.

There are a few counts of this clone. Any gene name here is a mouse gene name. The read finishes 4 residues shy of the CDR3 end, and the germline J gene is used to complete it. This rearrangement joins TRBV31 to TRBJ2-1, with D possibly matching TRBD1 (6 bases). V gave up 3 bases and J gave up 0 bases, with 9 bases separating them. The CDR3 is 14 amino acids. Germline V lookup: CDR1 GKSSPN, CDR2 SITVG. The DNA read from the CDR3 is TGTGCCTGGAGCCGGACAGTTAACTATGCT. Residues: CAWSRTVNYA. The entire CDR3 reads CAWSRTVNYAEQFF.

This clone showed up just a few times. Germline and genes here are mouse. Read sequence stops 4 residues before the CDR3 end, and the germline J gene provides the missing end. The chain has TRBV13-1 and TRBJ2-1; D might be TRBD1 (6 bases). The ends were cut back, 0 bases at V and 1 base at J, with 8 bases in the middle. The CDR3 covers 15 residues. Germline loops: CDR1 NSHNY, CDR2 SYGAGN. The covered CDR3 bases are TGTGCCAGCAGTGATGGACAGGTGAACTATGCT. Its protein is CASSDGQVNYA. In full, the CDR3 is CASSDGQVNYAEQFF.

This clone was counted at least ten times. Gene names and germline refer to mouse. The observed sequence ends 4 residues before the CDR3 terminus, with the missing tail filled in from the germline J gene. This rearrangement joins TRBV19 to TRBJ2-2; 10 positions agree with TRBD1. Per the germline V gene, CDR1 is FNHDT and CDR2 is SITEND (reference sequence). The CDR3 covers 17 residues. With 4 bases clipped from V and 2 bases from J, the junction kept 8 bases outside the gene matches. The sequenced CDR3 bases are TGTGCCAGCAGTCCCACGACAGGGGGCCGGAACACCGGG. Encoded protein: CASSPTTGGRNTG. The whole CDR3 is CASSPTTGGRNTGQLYF.

A few counts support this clone. Gene names and germline match the mouse. Read data end 3 residues before the CDR3 end; the end is taken from the germline J gene. This chain joins TRBV1 and TRBJ1-6; 10 nucleotides agree with TRBD1. TRBJ1-6 is filed as an ORF, its function uncertain. From germline, CDR1 is NSQYPW and CDR2 LRSPGD (reference sequence). The CDR3 spans 17 residues. V lost 0 bases to trimming and J lost 3 bases; unmatched junction nucleotides: 2. The CDR3 loop is CTCSADGDRGYNSPLYF. The covered CDR3 bases are TGCACCTGCAGTGCAGATGGGGACAGGGGCTATAATTCGCCC.

This clone has more than one count but fewer than ten. Genes and germline come from the mouse. The read is 4 residues too short to cover the CDR3 end, so that end is filled in from the germline J gene. At the DNA level, this CDR3 is encoded by other sequences in the same sample as well. The gene calls are TRBV5 and TRBJ2-7; 8 bases fit TRBD1. V lost 4 bases and J lost 0; bases outside the gene matches: 5. Germline CDR1 and CDR2: LGHNA and YNLKQL (reference sequence). The length of the CDR3 is 15 residues. The CDR3: CASSPRDRSSYEQYF. CDR3 DNA, as far as it was read: TGTGCCAGCAGCCCAAGGGACAGGAGCTCCTAT.

This clone was picked up a small number of times. Genes and germline are mouse. The read finishes 4 residues shy of the CDR3 end, and the germline J gene is used to complete it. This rearrangement joins TRBV13-3 to TRBJ2-1; the match to TRBD1 covers 7 bases. The CDR3 is made up of 13 amino acids. In germline, CDR1 is NNHDY, CDR2 SYVADS. The CDR3 reads CASSAQGRAEQFF. CDR3 bases read: TGTGCCAGCAGTGCACAGGGGAGGGCT.

As concerns this clone: Mouse germline and gene names are used. The CDR3 is cut off 4 residues early in the read; its end comes from the germline J gene. V gene TRBV31 combines with J gene TRBJ2-7; 10 bases line up with TRBD2. The CDR3 has 12 amino acids. From germline, CDR1 is GKSSPN and CDR2 SITVG. The CDR3 loop reads CAWTDWGYEQYF. The DNA read from the CDR3 is TGTGCCTGGACGGACTGGGGGTAT.